This T cell receptor beta chain was obtained from a study of CD8 T cells in ankylosing spondylitis. Trimming stripped 2 bases from V and 0 bases from J, with 15 bases between. Germline lookup yields CDR1 SGDLS and CDR2 YYNGEE. CDR3 length: 16 amino acids. TCRdb called the 5' RACE reads again in MiXCR, with one record for every CDR3 protein. The table has about 42,000 distinct CDR3 sequences, 2.7% seen once. The sample holds many counts of this clonotype. Its specificity is unknown. Points from the study as a whole: Some of the motif variants had earlier been found in reactive arthritis patients' fluid and blood. Disease-linked clones bore a CD8+ phenotype, appearing relatively rarely in peripheral blood.

The rearrangement joins TRBV9 to TRBJ2-7, with D possibly TRBD2 on 7 matching bases. This TCR was sampled from a male donor with ankylosing spondylitis or in good health (not recorded which). The sequencing input was blood, either unsorted or a sorted T cell fraction (not recorded which). CDR3 region: CASSVGAGAYSYEQYF. Here the CDR3 DNA reads TGTGCCAGCAGCGTGGGGGCGGGGGCCTACTCCTACGAGCAGTACTTC. Based on the CDR3 plus reference TRBV9 and TRBJ2-7, the full variable domain is DSGVTQTPKHLITATGQRVTLRCSPRSGDLSVYWYQQSLDQGLQFLIQYYNGEERAKGNILERFSAQQFPDLHSELNLSSLELGDSALYFCASSVGAGAYSYEQYFGPGTRLTVT.